This T cell receptor (beta chain) was sequenced during a study of T cell responses to AZD1222 COVID-19 vaccine. Overall study findings and caveats: When two AZD1222 doses had been given, Spike-specific TCR breadth and depth rose. In all cases, repertoires were sampled only after the peak T cell response. The study identified only six AZD1222 recipients as seropositive at baseline.

Data came from immunoSEQ multiplex PCR; TCRdb stores just in-frame clones and leaves some out. The sample records roughly 150,000 clones, under 95% being singletons. In regard to this clone: Its cognate antigen is unknown.

Trimming stripped 1 base from V and 0 bases from J, with 10 bases between. The CDR3 totals 16 residues. Germline lookup yields CDR1 LNHNV and CDR2 YYDKDF (reference sequence). The rearrangement joins TRBV15 to TRBJ2-1; D gene unclear. The receptor was derived from an adult in good health. The sample here was peripheral blood, taken on day 0 of AZD1222 vaccination. The CDR3 nucleotides read TGTGCCACCAGCAGAGCGACTTTGAGCTCCTACAATGAGCAGTTCTTC. Its protein is CATSRATLSSYNEQFF.